This is a list of T cell receptor beta chains from one sample in a study of T cell changes during pregnancy in multiple sclerosis. TCRdb's copy holds only in-frame clones and misses some; the assay was immunoSEQ multiplex PCR. The table has about 89,000 clones, about 92% seen once; the top ten hold roughly 2.3%. Source: peripheral blood, taken after pregnancy. These TCRs come from a female donor in good health, enrolled as a control in a pregnancy study. CDR3s include the opening cysteine and the closing phenylalanine or tryptophan. D genes are given only for firm matches. Only some rows state a clone size, as once, few, many or a class for expanded clones.

d_call: -
clone_size: -
v_call: TRBV20-1
j_call: TRBJ1-1
cdr3_aa: CSARVGDEAFF
cdr3_nt: TGCAGTGCTAGAGTGGGAGATGAAGCTTTCTTT

d_call: -
clone_size: -
v_call: TRBV19
j_call: TRBJ2-1
cdr3_aa: CASSIGLVNEQFF
cdr3_nt: TGTGCCAGTAGTATAGGGCTAGTGAATGAGCAGTTCTTC

d_call: -
clone_size: -
v_call: TRBV30
j_call: TRBJ2-5
cdr3_aa: CAWSETSVGETQYF
cdr3_nt: TGTGCCTGGAGTGAGACTAGTGTTGGGGAGACCCAGTACTTC

d_call: TRBD2
clone_size: -
v_call: TRBV19
j_call: TRBJ2-1
cdr3_aa: CASSIGGRGSYNEQFF
cdr3_nt: TGTGCCAGTAGTATTGGGGGGAGGGGCTCCTACAATGAGCAGTTCTTC

d_call: TRBD2
clone_size: -
v_call: TRBV9
j_call: TRBJ2-7
cdr3_aa: CASSVGVSGRYEQYF
cdr3_nt: TGTGCCAGCAGCGTAGGTGTTAGCGGGAGATACGAGCAGTACTTC

d_call: -
clone_size: -
v_call: TRBV28
j_call: TRBJ1-2
cdr3_aa: CASSLSGGSIGGYTF
cdr3_nt: TGTGCCAGCAGTTTATCGGGGGGGTCCATCGGGGGCTACACCTTC

d_call: TRBD1
clone_size: -
v_call: TRBV28
j_call: TRBJ2-1
cdr3_aa: CASRSSGGRYNEQFF
cdr3_nt: TGTGCCAGCAGATCCTCAGGGGGCCGGTACAATGAGCAGTTCTTC

d_call: TRBD1
clone_size: few
v_call: TRBV27
j_call: TRBJ2-7
cdr3_aa: CASSSGQGLREQYF
cdr3_nt: TGTGCCAGCAGTTCGGGACAGGGCTTGAGGGAGCAGTACTTC

d_call: -
clone_size: -
v_call: TRBV6-5
j_call: TRBJ1-1
cdr3_aa: CASSYSFGNTEAFF
cdr3_nt: TGTGCCAGCAGTTACTCCTTCGGGAACACTGAAGCTTTCTTT

d_call: -
clone_size: -
v_call: TRBV30
j_call: TRBJ2-7
cdr3_aa: CAWSGHAYEQYF
cdr3_nt: TGTGCCTGGAGTGGACACGCCTACGAGCAGTACTTC

d_call: TRBD1
clone_size: -
v_call: TRBV6-1
j_call: TRBJ2-2
cdr3_aa: CASQPGGAGTGELFF
cdr3_nt: TGTGCCAGCCAGCCAGGGGGCGCGGGGACCGGGGAGCTGTTTTTT

d_call: -
clone_size: -
v_call: TRBV27
j_call: TRBJ2-7
cdr3_aa: CASSLSLGAPGEQYF
cdr3_nt: TGTGCCAGCAGTTTATCTTTGGGGGCGCCAGGCGAGCAGTACTTC

d_call: -
clone_size: -
v_call: TRBV25-1
j_call: TRBJ2-5
cdr3_aa: CASSEPKPGLAQETQYF
cdr3_nt: TGTGCCAGCAGTGAGCCAAAACCGGGGCTAGCGCAAGAGACCCAGTACTTC

d_call: -
clone_size: -
v_call: TRBV5-1
j_call: TRBJ1-1
cdr3_aa: CASSLAAAPLRDTEAFF
cdr3_nt: TGCGCCAGCAGCTTGGCGGCGGCTCCTCTCCGGGACACTGAAGCTTTCTTT

d_call: -
clone_size: -
v_call: TRBV7-9
j_call: TRBJ2-3
cdr3_aa: CASVPGADTQYF
cdr3_nt: TGTGCCAGCGTCCCGGGGGCAGATACGCAGTATTTT

d_call: -
clone_size: -
v_call: TRBV29-1
j_call: TRBJ2-5
cdr3_aa: CSVEDPVAAKETQYF
cdr3_nt: TGCAGCGTTGAAGATCCGGTCGCGGCCAAAGAGACCCAGTACTTC

d_call: TRBD1
clone_size: -
v_call: TRBV11-1
j_call: TRBJ1-6
cdr3_aa: CASSRDRAQSSPLHF
cdr3_nt: TGTGCCAGCAGCCGGGACAGGGCTCAATCATCACCCCTCCACTTT

d_call: TRBD1
clone_size: once
v_call: TRBV6-9
j_call: TRBJ2-2
cdr3_aa: CASSRTGMESGLGELFF
cdr3_nt: TGTGCCAGCTCAAGGACAGGGATGGAGAGCGGTTTAGGGGAGCTGTTTTTT

d_call: -
clone_size: -
v_call: TRBV21-1
j_call: TRBJ2-3
cdr3_aa: CASSPTLYTQYF
cdr3_nt: TGTGCCAGCAGCCCTACTCTTTATACGCAGTATTTT

d_call: -
clone_size: few
v_call: TRBV15
j_call: TRBJ2-3
cdr3_aa: CATSRPRGGSGGLYTDTQYF
cdr3_nt: TGTGCCACCAGCAGACCCAGGGGAGGGTCTGGGGGTCTATACACAGATACGCAGTATTTT

d_call: TRBD1
clone_size: -
v_call: TRBV5-1
j_call: TRBJ2-3
cdr3_aa: CASSPGQGAKVADTQYF
cdr3_nt: TGCGCCAGCAGCCCGGGACAGGGGGCTAAGGTAGCAGATACGCAGTATTTT

d_call: TRBD1
clone_size: -
v_call: TRBV5-4
j_call: TRBJ1-5
cdr3_aa: CASSFSRTGLGDQPQHF
cdr3_nt: TGTGCCAGCAGCTTTTCCCGGACAGGGCTGGGGGATCAGCCCCAGCATTTT

d_call: -
clone_size: -
v_call: TRBV4-2
j_call: TRBJ1-2
cdr3_aa: CASRDDRVGDGYTF
cdr3_nt: TGTGCCAGCAGAGATGACAGAGTCGGAGATGGCTACACCTTC

d_call: -
clone_size: -
v_call: TRBV28
j_call: TRBJ2-1
cdr3_aa: CASSLGQKVLAGRYNEQFF
cdr3_nt: TGTGCCAGCAGTCTGGGACAGAAGGTGTTGGCGGGGCGCTACAATGAGCAGTTCTTC

d_call: TRBD2
clone_size: -
v_call: TRBV5-1
j_call: TRBJ2-5
cdr3_aa: CASSRGGTPDQETQYF
cdr3_nt: TGCGCCAGCAGCCGGGGGGGAACGCCCGACCAAGAGACCCAGTACTTC

d_call: TRBD2
clone_size: -
v_call: TRBV19
j_call: TRBJ2-7
cdr3_aa: CASSRSSGSYEQYF
cdr3_nt: TGTGCCAGTAGTCGATCTAGCGGGTCCTACGAGCAGTACTTC

d_call: -
clone_size: -
v_call: TRBV30
j_call: TRBJ2-7
cdr3_aa: CAWSQGWGLAGSYEQYF
cdr3_nt: TGTGCCTGGAGTCAGGGTTGGGGGCTAGCTGGTTCCTACGAGCAGTACTTC

d_call: -
clone_size: -
v_call: TRBV5-4
j_call: TRBJ1-1
cdr3_aa: CASSVGLDTEAFF
cdr3_nt: TGTGCCAGCAGCGTAGGACTGGACACTGAAGCTTTCTTT

d_call: TRBD2
clone_size: -
v_call: TRBV19
j_call: TRBJ2-7
cdr3_aa: CASSFTSGIFGEQYF
cdr3_nt: TGTGCCAGTAGCTTTACTAGCGGGATATTCGGCGAGCAGTACTTC

d_call: -
clone_size: -
v_call: TRBV9
j_call: TRBJ2-3
cdr3_aa: CASSIGGRGDTQYF
cdr3_nt: TGTGCCAGCAGCATCGGAGGTCGGGGAGATACGCAGTATTTT

d_call: -
clone_size: -
v_call: TRBV7-9
j_call: TRBJ1-5
cdr3_aa: CASSDSEGPQHF
cdr3_nt: TGTGCCAGCAGCGACTCGGAGGGGCCCCAGCATTTT

d_call: -
clone_size: -
v_call: TRBV6-4
j_call: TRBJ2-3
cdr3_aa: CASSDSRGHTDTQYF
cdr3_nt: TGTGCCAGCAGTGACTCGCGGGGCCACACAGATACGCAGTATTTT

d_call: TRBD2
clone_size: -
v_call: TRBV19
j_call: TRBJ2-1
cdr3_aa: CASSLAGESYNEQFF
cdr3_nt: TGTGCCAGTAGTCTAGCGGGAGAATCCTACAATGAGCAGTTCTTC

d_call: TRBD1
clone_size: -
v_call: TRBV6-5
j_call: TRBJ1-2
cdr3_aa: CAAEGQSYTF
cdr3_nt: TGTGCCGCCGAGGGACAGTCTTACACCTTC

d_call: TRBD2
clone_size: -
v_call: TRBV19
j_call: TRBJ2-2
cdr3_aa: CATGAGVATGELFF
cdr3_nt: TGTGCCACGGGAGCGGGAGTTGCCACCGGGGAGCTGTTTTTT

d_call: -
clone_size: -
v_call: TRBV20-1
j_call: TRBJ2-2
cdr3_aa: CSAGGGGELFF
cdr3_nt: TGCAGTGCTGGGGGAGGCGGGGAGCTGTTTTTT

d_call: TRBD2
clone_size: -
v_call: TRBV2
j_call: TRBJ2-3
cdr3_aa: CASGIRAGGLTDTQYF
cdr3_nt: TGTGCCAGCGGTATAAGGGCGGGGGGGCTTACAGATACGCAGTATTTT

d_call: -
clone_size: -
v_call: TRBV6-6
j_call: TRBJ1-5
cdr3_aa: CASSQGLPGNQPQHF
cdr3_nt: TGTGCCAGCAGCCAGGGTCTCCCGGGCAATCAGCCCCAGCATTTT

d_call: TRBD2
clone_size: once
v_call: TRBV5-6
j_call: TRBJ2-5
cdr3_aa: CASSLKALAGGIWEETQYF
cdr3_nt: TGTGCCAGCAGCTTAAAGGCTCTAGCGGGAGGGATCTGGGAGGAGACCCAGTACTTC

d_call: TRBD1
clone_size: -
v_call: TRBV25-1
j_call: TRBJ1-2
cdr3_aa: CASSAWDRVGTSNYGYTF
cdr3_nt: TGTGCCAGCAGTGCCTGGGACAGGGTGGGGACCTCTAACTATGGCTACACCTTC

d_call: -
clone_size: -
v_call: TRBV6-6
j_call: TRBJ1-5
cdr3_aa: CASNSRGSNQPQHF
cdr3_nt: TGTGCCAGCAACTCCCGGGGGAGCAATCAGCCCCAGCATTTT

d_call: -
clone_size: -
v_call: TRBV4-1
j_call: TRBJ2-7
cdr3_aa: CASSQLRGWVSYEQYF
cdr3_nt: TGCGCCAGCAGCCAATTGCGGGGATGGGTCTCCTACGAGCAGTACTTC

d_call: -
clone_size: -
v_call: TRBV4-2
j_call: TRBJ2-7
cdr3_aa: CASSQDSASLGLTEQYF
cdr3_nt: TGTGCCAGCAGCCAAGATAGTGCTAGCCTAGGTTTGACCGAGCAGTACTTC

d_call: TRBD1
clone_size: -
v_call: TRBV29-1
j_call: TRBJ1-1
cdr3_aa: CSVGDSHTEAFF
cdr3_nt: TGCAGCGTGGGGGACAGCCACACTGAAGCTTTCTTT

d_call: -
clone_size: once
v_call: TRBV12-5
j_call: TRBJ1-3
cdr3_aa: CASGPGSNTIYF
cdr3_nt: TGTGCTAGTGGTCCAGGCAGCAACACCATATATTTT

d_call: -
clone_size: -
v_call: TRBV19
j_call: TRBJ2-1
cdr3_aa: CASSISGYNEQFF
cdr3_nt: TGTGCCAGTAGTATTAGTGGCTACAATGAGCAGTTCTTC

d_call: TRBD1
clone_size: -
v_call: TRBV2
j_call: TRBJ1-2
cdr3_aa: CASTGQGFSYGYTF
cdr3_nt: TGTGCCAGCACGGGACAGGGATTTAGCTATGGCTACACCTTC

d_call: TRBD1
clone_size: -
v_call: TRBV5-1
j_call: TRBJ2-3
cdr3_aa: CASSPAGRTGGHTQYF
cdr3_nt: TGCGCCAGCAGCCCCGCCGGAAGGACAGGCGGACATACGCAGTATTTT

d_call: TRBD2
clone_size: -
v_call: TRBV11-3
j_call: TRBJ2-2
cdr3_aa: CASSGRGGELFF
cdr3_nt: TGTGCCAGCAGCGGGAGGGGCGGGGAGCTGTTTTTT

d_call: TRBD1
clone_size: -
v_call: TRBV27
j_call: TRBJ1-1
cdr3_aa: CASSVMAGQGDTEAFF
cdr3_nt: TGTGCCAGCTCAGTTATGGCGGGACAGGGAGACACTGAAGCTTTCTTT

d_call: -
clone_size: -
v_call: TRBV28
j_call: TRBJ2-6
cdr3_aa: CASSSIDLGDSGANVLTF
cdr3_nt: TGTGCCAGCAGTTCCATCGACCTAGGGGACTCTGGGGCCAACGTCCTGACTTTC

d_call: -
clone_size: -
v_call: TRBV4-1
j_call: TRBJ1-5
cdr3_aa: CASSHPGNPPQHF
cdr3_nt: TGCGCCAGCAGCCACCCGGGGAATCCCCCCCAGCATTTT

d_call: TRBD1
clone_size: -
v_call: TRBV6-5
j_call: TRBJ1-2
cdr3_aa: CASNNRGWGYTF
cdr3_nt: TGTGCCAGCAATAACAGGGGCTGGGGCTACACCTTC

d_call: TRBD1
clone_size: -
v_call: TRBV28
j_call: TRBJ1-5
cdr3_aa: CASSLWGTGGTSNQPQHF
cdr3_nt: TGTGCCAGCAGTTTATGGGGGACAGGGGGAACTAGCAATCAGCCCCAGCATTTT

d_call: TRBD1
clone_size: -
v_call: TRBV30
j_call: TRBJ1-1
cdr3_aa: CAWVQGGTEAFF
cdr3_nt: TGTGCCTGGGTACAGGGGGGCACTGAAGCTTTCTTT

d_call: TRBD2
clone_size: -
v_call: TRBV2
j_call: TRBJ2-2
cdr3_aa: CASTSGSRWELFF
cdr3_nt: TGTGCCAGCACTAGCGGGAGCAGATGGGAGCTGTTTTTT

d_call: TRBD1
clone_size: -
v_call: TRBV19
j_call: TRBJ2-3
cdr3_aa: CASRWTGFTTDTQYF
cdr3_nt: TGTGCCAGTAGATGGACAGGGTTTACCACAGATACGCAGTATTTT

d_call: -
clone_size: -
v_call: TRBV7-9
j_call: TRBJ1-2
cdr3_aa: CASSLGVVGYGYTF
cdr3_nt: TGTGCCAGCAGCTTAGGTGTAGTCGGCTATGGCTACACCTTC